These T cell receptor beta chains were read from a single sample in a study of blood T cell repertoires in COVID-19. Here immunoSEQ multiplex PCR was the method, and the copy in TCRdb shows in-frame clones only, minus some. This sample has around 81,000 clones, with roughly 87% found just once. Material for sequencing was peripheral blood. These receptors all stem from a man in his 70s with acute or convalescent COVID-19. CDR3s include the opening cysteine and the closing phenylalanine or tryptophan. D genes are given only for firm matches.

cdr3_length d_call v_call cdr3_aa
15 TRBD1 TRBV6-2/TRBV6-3 CASSAGTVKIYEQYF
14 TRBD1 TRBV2 CASSVGQVDQPQHF
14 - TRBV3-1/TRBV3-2 CASSQGTVSYEQYF
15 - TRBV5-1 CASSVVSGGSYEQYF
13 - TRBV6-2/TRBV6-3 CASSYETVYGYTF
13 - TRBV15 CATSSRESNPQYF
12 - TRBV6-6 CASSVDSYGYTF
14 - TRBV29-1 CSVREGARADTQYF
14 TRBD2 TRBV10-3 CAIRAGLASNEQFF
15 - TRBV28 CASSIIRGLYNEQFF
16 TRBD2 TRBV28 CASSRGSGGAWNEQFF
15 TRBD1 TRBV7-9 CASSSRDSNNEKLFF
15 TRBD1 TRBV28 CASSSQGAPGNTIYF
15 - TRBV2 CASSEWDTDTGELFF
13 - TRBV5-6 CASSLASNQPQHF
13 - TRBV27 CASSPARRGGYTF
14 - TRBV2 CASSGYLARTEQYF
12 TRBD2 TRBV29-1 CSVKGGAYEQYF
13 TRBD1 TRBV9 CASSKGTADTQYF
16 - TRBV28 CASSKWDLGAPDTQYF
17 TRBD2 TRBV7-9 CASSLGLAGGTRDTQYF
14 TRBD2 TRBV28 CASGLAGFQETQYF
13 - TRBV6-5 CASSYRQGIEAFF
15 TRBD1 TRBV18 CASSQQGAPAGELFF
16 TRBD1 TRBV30 CAWSEVLGQGGQPQHF
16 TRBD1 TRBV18 CASSPLLIGQDYGYTF
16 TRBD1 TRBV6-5 CASSYKQGDSNQPQHF
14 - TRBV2 CASMVEGARTEAFF
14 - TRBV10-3 CAISVMEVSKGYTF
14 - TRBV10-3 CAISDRGSGNTIYF
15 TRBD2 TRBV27 CASSVSGRFPYEQYF
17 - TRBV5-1 CASSLVFSGTFENEQFF
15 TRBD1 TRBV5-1 CASSFLGTVSYEQYF
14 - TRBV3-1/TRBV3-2 CASSLGRYNQPQHF
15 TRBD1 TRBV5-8 CASSLGTVNNQPQHF
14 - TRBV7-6 CASSQEGSTSPLHF
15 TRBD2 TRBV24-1 CATSDPLAGVYEQYF
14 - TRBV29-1 CSSRGGTKNTEAFF
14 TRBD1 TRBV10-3 CAIRTGQGDNEQFF
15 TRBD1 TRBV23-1 CASTYPRGQYYEQYF
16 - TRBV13 CASSSLHGGGSTEAFF
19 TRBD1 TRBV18 CASSGQGVLPSSMNTEAFF
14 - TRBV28 CASSPSDGSEKLFF
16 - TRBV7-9 CASSSGQGYSNQPQHF
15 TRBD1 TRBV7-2 CASSTGTGGVGELFF
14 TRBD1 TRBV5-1 CASSLDSGGKTQYF
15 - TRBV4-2 CASSQINLQGYEQYF
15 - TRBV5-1 CASSLLPNMNTEAFF
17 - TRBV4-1 CASSQDTTAEVLTGYTF
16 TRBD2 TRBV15 CATSRDVSGGGGQQYF
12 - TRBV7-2 CASSLGAGPQHF
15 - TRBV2 CASSDEGLSGNTIYF
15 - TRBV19 CASSIALGDYNEQFF
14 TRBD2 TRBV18 CASSPAGGRNEQFF
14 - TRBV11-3 CASSLGRVNSPLHF
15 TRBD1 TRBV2 CASRTDRGSNQPQHF
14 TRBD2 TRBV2 CASSEGLAGGEQFF
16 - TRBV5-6 CASSYAGKFSNQPQHF